The 20 T cell receptor beta chains presented below share a single source sample, sequenced in a study of cytomegalovirus exposure and HLA in healthy donors. Vbeta (60) and Jbeta (13) primers were used in the PCR. Sequencing was performed with immunoSEQ multiplex PCR; in TCRdb, only in-frame clones are kept and a portion is missing. In the table there are about 120,000 clones, 65% to 85% of which are singletons. Sample: PBMCs. These receptors came from a woman in her thirties or forties in good health and CMV-seropositive.

On this clone itself: Sequence at one end of the junction differs from germline and may be a read error. The chain recombines TRBV28 with TRBJ1-6; D is uncertain. Germline loops: CDR1 MDHEN, CDR2 SYDVKM. This CDR3 has 10 amino acids. CDR3 DNA sequence: TGTGCCAGCAGTAAACTACCCCTCAACTTT. Protein sequence: CASSKLPLNF. Full variable domain (remainder filled in from reference TRBV28 and TRBJ1-6): DVKVTQSSRYLVKRTGEKVFLECVQDMDHENMFWYRQDPGLGLRLIYFSYDVKMKEKGDIPEGYSVSREKKERFSLILESASTNQTSMYLCASSKLPLNFGNGTRLTVT.

As concerns this clone: An end of the junction does not agree with germline; a read error may underlie this. This chain connects TRBV30 to TRBJ2-7, with TRBD2 matching over 9 bases. CDR1 and CDR2 (germline): GTSNPN, SVGIG (reference sequence). This CDR3 has 13 amino acids. CDR3 DNA: TGTGCCTGGACCAACGGGTTAGCGGGAGAGCGGTACTTC. Encoded protein: CAWTNGLAGERYF.

V gene TRBV29-1 combines with J gene TRBJ2-7; the D is unclear. With 6 bases removed from V and 3 bases from J, the gap between germline ends came to 12 bases. The CDR3 has 12 amino acids. Germline V lookup: CDR1 SQVTM, CDR2 ANQGSEA. The CDR3 here is CSVRNFGYEQYF. CDR3 nucleotides: TGCAGCGTGAGGAATTTCGGCTACGAGCAGTACTTC.

The chain uses TRBV28 and TRBJ1-1; 8 positions agree with TRBD1. V shed 3 bases and J 5 bases; nucleotides not matched to a gene: 17. Germline lookup yields CDR1 MDHEN and CDR2 SYDVKM. This CDR3 contains 18 residues. The CDR3 here is CASSFSRTGKLAGTEAFF. Here the CDR3 DNA reads TGTGCCAGCAGTTTTAGTAGGACAGGGAAATTGGCGGGGACTGAAGCTTTCTTT.

The CDR3 loop reads CASSTTGGNEQFF. The CDR3 DNA sequence: TGTGCCAGTAGTACGACAGGGGGCAATGAGCAGTTCTTC. This chain joins TRBV19 and TRBJ2-1, with 9 bases matching TRBD1. Germline CDR1 reads LNHDA; CDR2 reads SQIVND (reference sequence). The J segment lost 6 bases and the V segment lost 4 bases, leaving 1 base of the junction unmatched. CDR3 size: 13 residues. Drawing the rest from reference TRBV19 and TRBJ2-1, the complete variable domain is DGGITQSPKYLFRKEGQNVTLSCEQNLNHDAMYWYRQDPGQGLRLIYYSQIVNDFQKGDIAEGYSVSREKKESFPLTVTSAQKNPTAFYLCASSTTGGNEQFFGPGTRLTVL.

The chain recombines TRBV19 with TRBJ2-1; 10 positions match TRBD2. The germline gives CDR1 LNHDA, CDR2 SQIVND (reference sequence). The CDR3 length is 14 residues. V was pared by 6 bases and J by 6 bases, with 5 bases of the junction left unmatched. The CDR3 coding sequence is TGTGCCAGTAGGAGCGGGGGGGCCCTCAATGAGCAGTTCTTC. It codes for CASRSGGALNEQFF.

This clone was detected only a few times. This chain connects TRBV7-6 to TRBJ1-5; no clear D. This CDR3 contains 16 residues. V lost 4 bases, J lost 1 base, and 14 bases lay in between. From germline, CDR1 is SGHVS and CDR2 FNYEAQ. The CDR3 DNA sequence: TGTGCCAGCAGCTCCGGCTCCCCGGGGAGCAATCAGCCCCAGCATTTT. The encoded protein is CASSSGSPGSNQPQHF.

The chain combines TRBV28 with TRBJ1-1; no reliable D call. The CDR3 sequence is 16 residues long. Trimming removed 0 bases from V and 1 base from J, with 12 bases in between. Per germline, CDR1 MDHEN and CDR2 SYDVKM. The CDR3 here is CASSLWGRTGNTEAFF. The CDR3 bases are TGTGCCAGCAGTTTATGGGGGAGGACGGGGAACACTGAAGCTTTCTTT.

The V gene is TRBV19, the J gene TRBJ1-5; D uncertain. V lost 6 bases to trimming and J lost 0 bases, with 12 bases between them. Germline CDR1 reads LNHDA; CDR2 reads SQIVND (reference sequence). The CDR3 has 15 residues. The CDR3 loop reads CASREGHHSNQPQHF. The DNA of the CDR3 is TGTGCCAGTAGGGAGGGTCACCATAGCAATCAGCCCCAGCATTTT.

This chain connects TRBV10-2 to TRBJ2-5; perhaps TRBD2 as D (6 bases). The CDR3 runs 13 residues. Between the trimmed V and J ends, which lost 8 bases and 0 bases, there was a span of 10 bases. CDR1 and CDR2 (germline): WSHSY, SAAADI. CDR3 DNA sequence: TGCGCCAGCGCGGAGGGAAACCAAGAGACCCAGTACTTC. Protein product: CASAEGNQETQYF.

The sample holds one count of this clone. The J gene is TRBJ1-2, the V gene TRBV25-1; D is uncertain. The germline V gene has CDR1 MGHDK and CDR2 SYGVNS. With 7 bases removed from V and 6 bases from J, the gap between germline ends came to 12 bases. CDR3 length: 12 residues. CDR3 nucleotides: TGTGCCAGCAAACCCGAGGCGGATGGCTACACCTTC. Residues: CASKPEADGYTF.

This clone was observed a single time. The chain employs TRBV5-1 and TRBJ2-5; TRBD1 matches 11 bases. With V trimmed by 3 bases and J by 14 bases, 6 bases remained unmatched. Germline V gene lookup returns CDR1 SGHRS and CDR2 YFSETQ. The CDR3 contains 12 residues. DNA for the CDR3: TGCGCCAGCAGCTATGGACAGGGGGCTTACTACTTC. Amino acid sequence: CASSYGQGAYYF. Full variable domain (outside the CDR3, taken from reference TRBV5-1 and TRBJ2-5): KAGVTQTPRYLIKTRGQQVTLSCSPISGHRSVSWYQQTPGQGLQFLFEYFSETQRNKGNFPGRFSGRQFSNSRSEMNVSTLELGDSALYLCASSYGQGAYYFGPGTRLLVL.

This clone was counted only a few times. V is TRBV4-3 and J is TRBJ1-2; 7 bases are a match to TRBD1. The CDR3 is 16 amino acids. V dropped 0 bases and J dropped 4; count of bases not matched to a gene: 8. Germline CDR1 and CDR2: LGHNA and YSLEER. The CDR3 DNA follows: TGCGCCAGCAGCCAAGACAAGACAGGGTTTGTCTATGGCTACACCTTC. Protein product: CASSQDKTGFVYGYTF.

CDR3 in DNA: TGTGCCAGTACCCCGAGAGCCCGAGATACGCAGTATTTT. Its translation: CASTPRARDTQYF. The V call is TRBV19, the J call TRBJ2-3; the D is unclear. Trimming took off 7 bases at V and 5 bases at J, with 13 bases between the two ends. The CDR3 has 13 residues. Germline-derived CDR1 and CDR2 are LNHDA and SQIVND (reference sequence). Together with reference TRBV19 and TRBJ2-3, the CDR3 gives the full variable domain: DGGITQSPKYLFRKEGQNVTLSCEQNLNHDAMYWYRQDPGQGLRLIYYSQIVNDFQKGDIAEGYSVSREKKESFPLTVTSAQKNPTAFYLCASTPRARDTQYFGPGTRLTVL.

This chain joins TRBV5-6 and TRBJ1-4, with D tentatively TRBD1 (5 bases). There are 16 residues in the CDR3. Deletions cut 1 base from V and 7 bases from J, with 17 bases between. Germline assignment: CDR1 SGHDT and CDR2 YYEEEE. CDR3 coding DNA: TGTGCCAGCAGCTTGAATGTTCCAGGGCCGGGTGAAAAACTGTTTTTT. It translates to CASSLNVPGPGEKLFF.

The rearrangement links TRBV6-5 to TRBJ1-5; 9 nucleotides agree with TRBD1. V was pared by 6 bases and J by 6 bases, with 9 bases of the junction left unmatched. The germline V gene has CDR1 MNHEY and CDR2 SVGAGI. This CDR3 contains 15 residues. The CDR3 region has the DNA TGTGCCAGCAGCACCGGGACAGGGTTTCTTCAGCCCCAGCATTTT. Encoded protein: CASSTGTGFLQPQHF.

This chain uses TRBV10-3 with TRBJ1-5, with no clear D. Between the trimmed V and J ends, which lost 6 bases and 4 bases, there was a span of 10 bases. CDR1 and CDR2 (germline): ENHRY, SYGVKD. This CDR3 region has 13 residues. The CDR3 DNA reads TGTGCCATCAGCAAAACAGAGAATCAGCCCCAGCATTTT. Its translation is CAISKTENQPQHF.

The CDR3 spells CAIRLNQGSYGYTF. The CDR3 DNA sequence: TGTGCCATCAGACTAAATCAGGGGTCGTATGGCTACACCTTC. The chain joins TRBV10-3 to TRBJ1-2; tentative D call: TRBD1 (6 bases). Trimming shortened V by 6 bases and J by 5 bases, and 16 bases separated the two germline ends. The germline V gene has CDR1 ENHRY and CDR2 SYGVKD. The CDR3 covers 14 residues.

The V call is TRBV7-9, the J call TRBJ1-1, with 7 bases that match TRBD1. The germline V gene encodes CDR1 SEHNR and CDR2 FQNEAQ (reference sequence). The CDR3 runs to 14 residues. V was pared by 5 bases and J by 0 bases, with 3 bases of the junction left unmatched. The CDR3, as DNA: TGTGCCAGCAGCCAACAGGGGATGAACACTGAAGCTTTCTTT. This translates into CASSQQGMNTEAFF.

This clone occurred a few times. The genes are TRBV7-2 and TRBJ1-2; D call uncertain. The V gene lost 7 bases and the J gene lost 2 bases, with 14 bases spanning the gap. Looked up from germline, CDR1 is SGHTA and CDR2 is FQGNSA. This CDR3 comprises 14 residues. The CDR3 nucleotides read TGTGCCAGCACCCCGACAACGAACAACTATGGCTACACCTTC. Translated, it gives CASTPTTNNYGYTF.